The 25 T cell receptor beta chains listed next were all sequenced from one sample in a study of brain T cells in children with intractable seizures. Assay used: immunoSEQ multiplex PCR; TCRdb lists only in-frame clones, some missing. The sample carries about 340,000 clones, 93% recorded once. Time point in this sample: blood from clinic visit 5 months post-surgery; TSC patient then seizure free. The material was peripheral blood, obtained roughly 5 months after surgery. Receptor source: a boy under three years old with tuberous sclerosis and intractable seizures.

This clone showed up just once. The genes are TRBV2 and TRBJ2-3, with 8 bases identical to TRBD1. After removal of 5 bases from V and 1 base from J, the junction contained 5 bases not matched to a gene. The germline V gene has CDR1 SNHLY and CDR2 FYNNEI. This CDR3 has 15 amino acids. Written as DNA, the CDR3 is TGTGCCAGCAGTCAACAGGGGGTGGGCACAGATACGCAGTATTTT. It translates to CASSQQGVGTDTQYF.

The chain combines TRBV30 with TRBJ1-2; D ambiguous. V shed 3 bases and J shed 4 bases, with 6 bases lying between them. Germline CDR1 is GTSNPN and CDR2 is SVGIG (reference sequence). The CDR3 sequence is 11 residues long. This CDR3 is CAWRVGYGYTF. In nucleotides, the CDR3 is TGTGCCTGGAGGGTTGGCTATGGCTACACCTTC. Full variable domain (outside the CDR3, taken from reference TRBV30 and TRBJ1-2): SQTIHQWPATLVQPVGSPLSLECTVEGTSNPNLYWYRQAAGRGLQLLFYSVGIGQISSEVPQNLSASRPQDRQFILSSKKLLLSDSGFYLCAWRVGYGYTFGSGTRLTVV.

V gene TRBV27 combines with J gene TRBJ2-2; the D gene is possibly TRBD1 (5 bases). Germline CDR1 reads MNHEY; CDR2 reads SMNVEV (reference sequence). V was trimmed by 3 bases and J by 5 bases, leaving 7 bases between them. The CDR3 sequence is 13 residues long. The DNA for the CDR3 is TGTGCCAGCAGTTTGGCAGGGACCGGGGAGCTGTTTTTT. It encodes CASSLAGTGELFF.

This chain connects TRBV14 to TRBJ1-2; D call uncertain. The V end lost 1 base, the J end lost 3 bases, and 6 bases lay between the germline ends. Looked up from germline, CDR1 is SGHDN and CDR2 is FVKESK. This CDR3 has 13 amino acids. In DNA, the CDR3 is TGTGCCAGCAGCCAAGTAACGTACTATGGCTACACCTTC. It encodes CASSQVTYYGYTF.

The chain couples TRBV5-4 to TRBJ2-7; D is possibly TRBD1 (6 bases). Germline V gene sequence: CDR1 SGHNT, CDR2 YYREEE (reference sequence). V dropped 0 bases and J dropped 5 bases, with 9 bases sitting between them. The CDR3 is 13 amino acids. CDR3 in amino acids: CASSLDRVDEQYF. In nucleotides, the CDR3 is TGTGCCAGCAGCTTGGACAGGGTCGACGAGCAGTACTTC.

The rearrangement uses TRBV13 and TRBJ1-5; D call uncertain. Per germline, CDR1 PRHDT and CDR2 FYEKMQ (reference sequence). The CDR3 length is 14 residues. Trimming took off 2 bases at V and 3 bases at J, with 8 bases between the two ends. The CDR3 is CASSLREANQPQHF. The CDR3 coding sequence is TGTGCCAGCAGCTTAAGGGAGGCCAATCAGCCCCAGCATTTT.

The J gene is TRBJ1-6, the V gene TRBV5-1; no reliable D call. Between the trimmed V and J ends, which lost 4 bases and 7 bases, there was a span of 6 bases. CDR1 is SGHRS and CDR2 is YFSETQ in the germline V gene. The CDR3 contains 12 residues. The CDR3 DNA reads TGCGCCAGCAGCCGAGGGAATTCACCCCTCCACTTT. It specifies CASSRGNSPLHF.

This chain joins TRBV13 and TRBJ1-1; D gene unclear. CDR1 is PRHDT, CDR2 FYEKMQ, per germline (reference sequence). The CDR3 spans 15 residues. Between the trimmed V and J ends, which lost 5 bases and 1 base, there was a span of 14 bases. DNA for the CDR3: TGTGCCAGCAGCGCTCCTCCGGGAGAGAACACTGAAGCTTTCTTT. It specifies CASSAPPGENTEAFF.

The chain joins TRBV7-2 to TRBJ1-2; 8 positions agree with TRBD1. The trim removed 6 bases at V and 8 bases at J, leaving 11 bases unmatched. The CDR3 has 14 residues. Germline loops: CDR1 SGHTA, CDR2 FQGNSA. CDR3 residues: CASSTTQGARGYTF. CDR3 DNA sequence: TGTGCCAGCAGTACTACGCAGGGGGCGAGGGGCTACACCTTC.

For this clone: At one boundary the junction diverges from the germline segment, which might be a read error. The CDR3 coding sequence is TGCAGTGCAGAGGGTCAGGTCAGGCACTTC. Its translation: CSAEGQVRHF. This chain links TRBV20-1 with TRBJ2-5, with D possibly matching TRBD2 (5 bases). This CDR3 is 10 amino acids long. The V gene's germline CDR1 is DFQATT and CDR2 SNEGSKA (reference sequence).

Only one count was recorded for this clone. The chain employs TRBV7-9 and TRBJ2-6; D not resolved. The CDR3 is 15 amino acids. Per the germline V gene, CDR1 is SEHNR and CDR2 is FQNEAQ (reference sequence). The V end was cut by 5 bases, the J end by 2 bases, with 10 bases between. The CDR3 here is CASSLPRAGANVLTF. CDR3 coding DNA: TGTGCCAGCAGCCTCCCTCGGGCTGGGGCCAACGTCCTGACTTTC. The full variable domain, rest sourced from reference TRBV7-9 and TRBJ2-6, is DTGVSQNPRHKITKRGQNVTFRCDPISEHNRLYWYRQTLGQGPEFLTYFQNEAQLEKSRLLSDRFSAERPKGSFSTLEIQRTEQGDSAMYLCASSLPRAGANVLTFGAGSRLTVL.

The chain combines TRBV11-2 with TRBJ2-3, with D unclear. Trimming took off 1 base at V and 2 bases at J, with 7 bases between the two ends. The CDR3 length is 14 residues. Germline V gene lookup returns CDR1 SGHAT and CDR2 FQNNGV. The CDR3 nucleotides read TGTGCCAGCAGCTTAGTGACCCCCACAGATACGCAGTATTTT. It translates to CASSLVTPTDTQYF.

The chain joins TRBV6-2 or TRBV6-3 to TRBJ2-5; D unresolved. The CDR3 spans 16 residues. Germline V gene sequence: CDR1 MNHEY, CDR2 SVGEGT. Trimming took off 0 bases at V and 3 bases at J, with 14 bases between the two ends. CDR3 bases: TGTGCCAGCAGTTACTCACCAAGCTACTCAGAAGAGACCCAGTACTTC. Translating gives CASSYSPSYSEETQYF.

The chain links TRBV7-6 to TRBJ2-7, with 9 bases matching TRBD1. CDR1 and CDR2 (germline): SGHVS, FNYEAQ. V gave up 4 bases and J gave up 4 bases; unmatched junction bases: 8. The length of the CDR3 is 15 residues. The CDR3 region has the DNA TGTGCCAGCAGCTCTGGGACAGGGAGTGGGTACGAGCAGTACTTC. Translating gives CASSSGTGSGYEQYF.

The chain has TRBV5-1 and TRBJ2-5; D might be TRBD2 (6 bases). The germline gives CDR1 SGHRS, CDR2 YFSETQ. The CDR3 is 14 amino acids. Trimming left V 0 bases short and J 5 bases short, with 11 bases between. CDR3 nucleotide sequence: TGCGCCAGCAGCTTGGAGGCAGGGAGGGAGACCCAGTACTTC. Translating it yields CASSLEAGRETQYF.

This clone showed up just once. The rearrangement joins TRBV7-8 to TRBJ2-1; D uncertain. The V gene's germline CDR1 is SGHVS and CDR2 FQNEAQ. V lost 4 bases to trimming and J lost 4 bases, with 17 bases between them. The CDR3 length is 16 residues. The DNA of the CDR3 is TGTGCCAGCAGCTCCGGTGTCGTGGAGCCGTACAATGAGCAGTTCTTC. It yields the protein CASSSGVVEPYNEQFF. Complete variable domain (other parts from reference TRBV7-8 and TRBJ2-1): GAGVSQSPRYKVAKRGQDVALRCDPISGHVSLFWYQQALGQGPEFLTYFQNEAQLDKSGLPSDRFFAERPEGSVSTLKIQRTQQEDSAVYLCASSSGVVEPYNEQFFGPGTRLTVL.

V gene TRBV3-1 (or the pseudogene TRBV3-2) combines with J gene TRBJ2-2; D is unclear. V lost 0 bases and J 1 base, leaving 15 bases between the germline ends. Germline V gene lookup returns CDR1 LGHDT and CDR2 YNNKEL (reference sequence). The CDR3 length is 18 residues. CDR3 nucleotide sequence: TGTGCCAGCAGCCAAGATTCAGGAGTATTGGGGAACACCGGGGAGCTGTTTTTT. The encoded protein is CASSQDSGVLGNTGELFF.

The rearrangement uses TRBV3-1 (or the pseudogene TRBV3-2) and TRBJ1-2; D not certain. CDR1 and CDR2 (germline): LGHDT, YNNKEL (reference sequence). Trimming pared 1 base from V and 4 bases from J, leaving 16 bases between. The CDR3 consists of 16 residues. The CDR3 sequence is CASSQVRFSPTYGYTF. CDR3 coding DNA: TGTGCCAGCAGCCAAGTACGGTTCAGTCCTACCTATGGCTACACCTTC.

V and J are TRBV3-1 (or the pseudogene TRBV3-2) and TRBJ1-4, with D possibly being TRBD1 (5 bases). This CDR3 is built from 14 residues. Germline V gene lookup returns CDR1 LGHDT and CDR2 YNNKEL (reference sequence). Trimming cost V 5 bases and J 8 bases, with 15 bases left between them. CDR3 in amino acids: CASSGEGSGEKLFF. Written as DNA, the CDR3 is TGTGCCAGCAGCGGTGAGGGGTCAGGGGAAAAACTGTTTTTT.

In its sample, this clone was seen once. The rearrangement joins TRBV7-8 to TRBJ1-1, with 9 nucleotides matching TRBD1. V shed 6 bases and J 5 bases; nucleotides not matched to a gene: 10. This CDR3 is 15 amino acids long. Germline-derived CDR1 and CDR2 are SGHVS and FQNEAQ. The CDR3 nucleotides read TGTGCCAGCAGAGATGCCGGGACAGGGAAGACTGAAGCTTTCTTT. It codes for CASRDAGTGKTEAFF. The complete variable domain, with remaining parts taken from reference TRBV7-8 and TRBJ1-1, reads GAGVSQSPRYKVAKRGQDVALRCDPISGHVSLFWYQQALGQGPEFLTYFQNEAQLDKSGLPSDRFFAERPEGSVSTLKIQRTQQEDSAVYLCASRDAGTGKTEAFFGQGTRLTVV.

This clone was detected once. The V and J genes are TRBV7-9 and TRBJ1-3; D perhaps matches TRBD1 (6 bases). Germline CDR1 SEHNR, CDR2 FQNEAQ (reference sequence). This CDR3 contains 15 residues. V lost 5 bases and J lost 4, with 15 bases in between. The CDR3 bases are TGTGCCAGCAGCCCTGGGAGGGGGAAAGGAAACACCATATATTTT. Protein product: CASSPGRGKGNTIYF.

The chain carries TRBV9 and TRBJ2-1; D possibly uses TRBD1 or TRBD2 (5 bases each). Germline assignment: CDR1 SGDLS and CDR2 YYNGEE. Trimming pared 1 base from V and 6 bases from J, leaving 8 bases between. CDR3 length equals 13 residues. CDR3 in DNA: TGTGCCAGCAGCGTATTTGGGACCAATGAGCAGTTCTTC. Protein sequence: CASSVFGTNEQFF. The complete variable domain, with remaining parts taken from reference TRBV9 and TRBJ2-1, reads DSGVTQTPKHLITATGQRVTLRCSPRSGDLSVYWYQQSLDQGLQFLIQYYNGEERAKGNILERFSAQQFPDLHSELNLSSLELGDSALYFCASSVFGTNEQFFGPGTRLTVL.

V is TRBV30 and J is TRBJ2-1; no reliable D call. Germline-derived CDR1 and CDR2 are GTSNPN and SVGIG (reference sequence). V gave up 4 bases and J gave up 5 bases, with 9 bases separating them. There are 12 residues in the CDR3. The CDR3 here is CAWTRLHNEQFF. The CDR3 DNA is TGTGCCTGGACCCGCTTACACAATGAGCAGTTCTTC.

The chain joins TRBV30 to TRBJ1-1; D remains unclear. The germline V and J ends were trimmed by 2 bases and 1 base, with 11 bases remaining between them. Germline lookup yields CDR1 GTSNPN and CDR2 SVGIG (reference sequence). This CDR3 spans 14 amino acids. For the CDR3, the DNA is TGTGCCTGGAGTCGGGAAGGGCAGAACACTGAAGCTTTCTTT. Protein: CAWSREGQNTEAFF.

The chain couples TRBV19 to TRBJ1-2, with D uncertain. This CDR3 contains 12 residues. The V gene's germline CDR1 is LNHDA and CDR2 SQIVND (reference sequence). The V gene lost 7 bases and the J gene lost 1 base, with 7 bases spanning the gap. CDR3 nucleotide sequence: TGTGCCAGTATTGGGTATAACTATGGCTACACCTTC. The encoded protein is CASIGYNYGYTF.